This T cell receptor (beta chain) was obtained from a study of OX40 agonist ivuxolimab in advanced cancers. Points on this clone: Antigen specificity is unknown.

The V end lost 2 bases, the J end lost 0 bases, and 6 bases lay between the germline ends. The CDR3 length is 13 residues. In germline, CDR1 is SGHRS, CDR2 YFSETQ. Whole-study findings and limits: Normalized expansion of T-cell clones was also low for some nonresponders.

The timepoints at which blood was sampled were baseline, cycle 4 day 1, and cycle 7 day 1. The method was immunoSEQ multiplex PCR; TCRdb's version includes in-frame clones alone and lacks a portion of them. The sample has 99,000 or so clones; about 91% are singletons. The sequence was collected from an adult with an advanced solid tumor such as melanoma, head and neck, liver or kidney cancer. This chain joins TRBV5-1 and TRBJ2-7; no clear D gene. The starting material was CD4+ or CD8+ T cells sorted from blood, obtained in a trial of the OX40 agonist ivuxolimab. The DNA for the CDR3 is TGCGCCAGCAGCTTCGACAACTCCTACGAGCAGTACTTC. As protein: CASSFDNSYEQYF.